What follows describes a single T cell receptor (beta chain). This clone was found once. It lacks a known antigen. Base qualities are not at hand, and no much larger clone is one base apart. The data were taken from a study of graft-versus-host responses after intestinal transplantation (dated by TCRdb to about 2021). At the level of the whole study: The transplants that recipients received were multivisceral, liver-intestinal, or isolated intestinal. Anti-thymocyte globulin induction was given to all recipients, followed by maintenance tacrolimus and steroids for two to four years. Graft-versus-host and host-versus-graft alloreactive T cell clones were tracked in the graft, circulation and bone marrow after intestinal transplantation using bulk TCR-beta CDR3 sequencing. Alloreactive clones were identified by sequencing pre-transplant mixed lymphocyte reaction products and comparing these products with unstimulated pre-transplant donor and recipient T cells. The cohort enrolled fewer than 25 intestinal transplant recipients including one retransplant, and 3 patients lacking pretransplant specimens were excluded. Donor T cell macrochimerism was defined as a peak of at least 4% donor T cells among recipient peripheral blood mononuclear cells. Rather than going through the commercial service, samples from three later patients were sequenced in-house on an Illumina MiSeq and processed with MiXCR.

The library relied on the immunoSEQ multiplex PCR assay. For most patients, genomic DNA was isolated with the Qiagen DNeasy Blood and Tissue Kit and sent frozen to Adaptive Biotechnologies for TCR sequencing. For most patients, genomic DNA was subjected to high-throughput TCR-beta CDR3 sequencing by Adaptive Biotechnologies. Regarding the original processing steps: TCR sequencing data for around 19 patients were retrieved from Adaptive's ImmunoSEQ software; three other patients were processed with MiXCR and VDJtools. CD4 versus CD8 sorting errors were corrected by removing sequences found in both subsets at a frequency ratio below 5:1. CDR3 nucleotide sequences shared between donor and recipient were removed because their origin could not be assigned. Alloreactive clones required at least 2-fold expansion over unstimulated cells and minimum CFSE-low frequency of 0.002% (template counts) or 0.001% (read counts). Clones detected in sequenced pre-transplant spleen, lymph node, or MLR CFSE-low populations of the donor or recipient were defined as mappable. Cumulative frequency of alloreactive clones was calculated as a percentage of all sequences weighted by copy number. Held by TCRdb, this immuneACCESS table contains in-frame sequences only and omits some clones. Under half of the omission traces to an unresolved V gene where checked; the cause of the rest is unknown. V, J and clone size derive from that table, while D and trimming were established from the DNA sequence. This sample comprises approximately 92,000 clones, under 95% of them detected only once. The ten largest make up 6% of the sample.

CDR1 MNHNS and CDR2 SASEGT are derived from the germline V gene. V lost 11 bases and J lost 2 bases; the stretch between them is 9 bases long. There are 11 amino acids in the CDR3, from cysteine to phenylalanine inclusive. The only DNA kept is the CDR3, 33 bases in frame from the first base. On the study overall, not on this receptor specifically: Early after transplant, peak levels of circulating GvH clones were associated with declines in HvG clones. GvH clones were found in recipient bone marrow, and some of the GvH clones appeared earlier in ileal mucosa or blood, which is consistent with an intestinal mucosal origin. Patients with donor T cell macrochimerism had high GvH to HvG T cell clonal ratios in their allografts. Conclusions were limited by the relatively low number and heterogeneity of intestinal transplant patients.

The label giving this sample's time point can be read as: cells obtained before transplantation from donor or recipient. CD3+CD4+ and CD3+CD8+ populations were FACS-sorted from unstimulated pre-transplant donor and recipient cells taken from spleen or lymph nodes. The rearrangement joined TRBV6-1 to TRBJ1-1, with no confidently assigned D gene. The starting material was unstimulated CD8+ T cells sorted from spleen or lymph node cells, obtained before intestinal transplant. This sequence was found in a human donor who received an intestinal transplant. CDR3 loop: CALSTNTEAFF. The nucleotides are TGTGCCCTTTCGACAAACACTGAAGCTTTCTTT.